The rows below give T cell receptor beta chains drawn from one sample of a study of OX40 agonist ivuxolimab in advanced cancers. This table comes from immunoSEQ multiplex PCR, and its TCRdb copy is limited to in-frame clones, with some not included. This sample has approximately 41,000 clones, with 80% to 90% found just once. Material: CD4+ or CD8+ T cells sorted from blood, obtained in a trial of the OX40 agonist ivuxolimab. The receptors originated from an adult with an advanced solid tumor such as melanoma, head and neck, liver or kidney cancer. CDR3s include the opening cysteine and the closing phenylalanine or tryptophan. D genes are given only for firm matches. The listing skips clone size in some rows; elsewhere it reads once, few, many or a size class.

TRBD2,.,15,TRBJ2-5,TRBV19,TGTGCCAGTAGTTGGGGACTAGCGGGGGAAGAGACCCAGTACTTC,CASSWGLAGEETQYF
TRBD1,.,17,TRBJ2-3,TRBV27,TGTGCCAGCAGCATCGATGGTTGGGTGACAGGGGTAGATACGCAGTATTTT,CASSIDGWVTGVDTQYF
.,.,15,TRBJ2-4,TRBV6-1,TGTGCCAGCAGTGAAGGGGGCTGGAAGGGGATCATTCAGTACTTC,CASSEGGWKGIIQYF
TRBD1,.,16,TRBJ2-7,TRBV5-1,TGCGCCAGCAGCTTGGAACCGGGACAGGGGGCGAACGAGCAGTACTTC,CASSLEPGQGANEQYF
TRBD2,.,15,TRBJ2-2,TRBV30,TGTGCCTGGAAGGGAGAGCGGGATTTTACCGGGGAGCTGTTTTTT,CAWKGERDFTGELFF
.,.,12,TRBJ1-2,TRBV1,TGCACCAGCAGCCCAGGGAACTATGGCTACACCTTC,CTSSPGNYGYTF
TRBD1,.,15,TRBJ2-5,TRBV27,TGTGCCAGCAGGGATGGACAGGGAAGGCAAGAGACCCAGTACTTC,CASRDGQGRQETQYF
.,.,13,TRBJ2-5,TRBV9,TGTGCCAGCAGCGTTGGGGCAGAAGAGACCCAGTACTTC,CASSVGAEETQYF
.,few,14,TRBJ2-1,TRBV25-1,TGTGCCAGCCGGGACGGGGCGAGCTACAATGAGCAGTTCTTC,CASRDGASYNEQFF
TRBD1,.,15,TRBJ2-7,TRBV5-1,TGCGCCAGCAGCTTGGGTCAGGGGGCGCTTGGGGAGCAGTACTTC,CASSLGQGALGEQYF
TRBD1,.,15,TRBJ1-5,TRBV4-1,TGCGCCAGCAGCCAAGAAGACAGGGGAGGGCAGCCCCAGCATTTT,CASSQEDRGGQPQHF
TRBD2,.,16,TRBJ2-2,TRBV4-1,TGCGCCAGCAGCCAAGTGCCAGCGGGGATCACCGGGGAGCTGTTTTTT,CASSQVPAGITGELFF
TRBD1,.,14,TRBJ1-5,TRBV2,TGTGCCAGCAGGACAGGGCTCGGCAATCAGCCCCAGCATTTT,CASRTGLGNQPQHF
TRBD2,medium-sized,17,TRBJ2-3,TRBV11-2,TGTGCCAGCAGCTCGTTCAAATGGCGGGAGGGCCCAGATACGCAGTATTTT,CASSSFKWREGPDTQYF
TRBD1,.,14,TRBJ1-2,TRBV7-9,TGTGCCAGCAGCTTCCCCCGGGACAGCGCGGGCTACACCTTC,CASSFPRDSAGYTF
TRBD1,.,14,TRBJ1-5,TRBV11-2,TGTGCCAGCAGCCGTGACAGGGAGGGGCAGCCCCAGCATTTT,CASSRDREGQPQHF
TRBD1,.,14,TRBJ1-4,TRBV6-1,TGTGCCAGCAGTCGGACAGGGATAAATGAAAAACTGTTTTTT,CASSRTGINEKLFF
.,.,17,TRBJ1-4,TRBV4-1,TGCGCCAGCAGCCAAGGACTTAAGGAGACAGCTAATGAAAAACTGTTTTTT,CASSQGLKETANEKLFF
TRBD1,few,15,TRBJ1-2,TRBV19,TGTGCCAGTGGCACAGGGGAGGGTCTAAACTATGGCTACACCTTC,CASGTGEGLNYGYTF
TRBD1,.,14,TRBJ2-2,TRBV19,TGTGCCAGTAGACGGACAGGGGGCACCGGGGAGCTGTTTTTT,CASRRTGGTGELFF
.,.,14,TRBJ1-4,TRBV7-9,TGTGCCAGCAGCTTAGGGACCGGTGGTGAAAAACTGTTTTTT,CASSLGTGGEKLFF
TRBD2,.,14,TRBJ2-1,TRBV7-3,TGTGCCAGCAGCTTAGGGACTAGTGGCAATGAGCAGTTCTTC,CASSLGTSGNEQFF
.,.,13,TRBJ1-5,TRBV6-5,TGTGCCAGCAGTTTGTCGGGCTCTCAGCCCCAGCATTTT,CASSLSGSQPQHF
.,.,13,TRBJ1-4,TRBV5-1,TGCGCCAGCAGAGAGGAGCACAATGAAAAACTGTTTTTT,CASREEHNEKLFF
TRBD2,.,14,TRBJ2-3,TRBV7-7,TGTGCCAGCAGCTTAGCGGGAGGGGTAGATACGCAGTATTTT,CASSLAGGVDTQYF
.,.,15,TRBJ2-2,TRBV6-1,TGTGCCAGCAGTGGGAGGACATTGAACACCGGGGAGCTGTTTTTT,CASSGRTLNTGELFF
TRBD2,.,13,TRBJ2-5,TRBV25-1,TGTGCCAGCAGCCTCCGGGCGGCGGGGGAGCAGTACTTC,CASSLRAAGEQYF
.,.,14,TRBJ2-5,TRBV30,TGTGCCTGGAACCCGGGGACTGCGGGAGAGACCCAGTACTTC,CAWNPGTAGETQYF
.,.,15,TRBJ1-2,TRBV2,TGTGCCAGCAGCAAAGAGGGGGGCTGGTACTATGGCTACACCTTC,CASSKEGGWYYGYTF
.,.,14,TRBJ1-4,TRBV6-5,TGTGCCAGCACCTTAACGACTGGGAATGAAAAACTGTTTTTT,CASTLTTGNEKLFF
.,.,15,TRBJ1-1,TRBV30,TGTGCCTGGAGCCGAAGGGGGGCGGGTGACACTGAAGCTTTCTTT,CAWSRRGAGDTEAFF
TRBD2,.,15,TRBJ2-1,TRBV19,TGTGCCACCCGACCGCGTAGCGGGAGCAACAATGAGCAGTTCTTC,CATRPRSGSNNEQFF
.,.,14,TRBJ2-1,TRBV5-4,TGTGCCAGCGGCATGGGGGGGGCCCCCAATGAGCAGTTCTTC,CASGMGGAPNEQFF
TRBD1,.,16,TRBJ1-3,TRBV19,TGTGCCAGTAGCCCCGGGACAGGTAACTCTGGAAACACCATATATTTT,CASSPGTGNSGNTIYF
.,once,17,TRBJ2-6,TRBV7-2,TGTGCCAGCAGCTTTAGCGGACTAAGCTCTGGGGCCAACGTCCTGACTTTC,CASSFSGLSSGANVLTF
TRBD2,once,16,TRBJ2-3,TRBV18,TGTGCCAGCTCACAAATTAGCGGGAGCCGGGGCGATACGCAGTATTTT,CASSQISGSRGDTQYF
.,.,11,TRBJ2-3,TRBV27,TGTGCCAGCAGTTTGGGAGATACGCAGTATTTT,CASSLGDTQYF
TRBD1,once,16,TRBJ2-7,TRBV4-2,TGTGCCAGCAGCCCAACGACAGGGGGCATTCCCTACGAGCAGTACTTC,CASSPTTGGIPYEQYF
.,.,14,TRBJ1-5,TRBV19,TGTGCCAGTAGTTTTGGGGCTTTCAATCAGCCCCAGCATTTT,CASSFGAFNQPQHF
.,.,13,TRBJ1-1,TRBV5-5,TGTGCCAGCAGCTTCTCGGACGACACTGAAGCTTTCTTT,CASSFSDDTEAFF
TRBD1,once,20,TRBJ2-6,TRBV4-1,TGCGCCAGCAGCCAGACTACTCCGGGACAGGGATCCTCTGGGGCCAACGTCCTGACTTTC,CASSQTTPGQGSSGANVLTF
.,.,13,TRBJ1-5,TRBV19,TGTGCCAGCGGGGACGGCTACAATCAGCCCCAGCATTTT,CASGDGYNQPQHF
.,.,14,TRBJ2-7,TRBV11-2,TGTGCCAGCAGCGGATTGGAGCTCTCCTACGAGCAGTACTTC,CASSGLELSYEQYF